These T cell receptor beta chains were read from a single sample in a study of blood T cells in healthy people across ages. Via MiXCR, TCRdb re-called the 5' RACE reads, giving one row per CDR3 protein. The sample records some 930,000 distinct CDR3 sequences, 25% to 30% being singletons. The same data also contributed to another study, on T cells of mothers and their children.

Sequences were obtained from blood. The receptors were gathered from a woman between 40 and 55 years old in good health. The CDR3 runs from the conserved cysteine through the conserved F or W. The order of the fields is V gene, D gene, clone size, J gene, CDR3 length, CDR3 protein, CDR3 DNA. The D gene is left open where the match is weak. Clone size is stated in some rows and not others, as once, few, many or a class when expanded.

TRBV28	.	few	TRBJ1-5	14	CASSFEPGRQPQHF	TGTGCCAGCAGTTTCGAGCCCGGCCGTCAGCCCCAGCATTTT
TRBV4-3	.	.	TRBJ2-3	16	CASSQVLRSSTDTQYF	TGCGCCAGCAGCCAAGTACTAAGATCCAGCACAGATACGCAGTATTTT
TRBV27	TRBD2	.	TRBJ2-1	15	CASSERGGGFDEQFF	TGTGCCAGCAGCGAGCGGGGGGGCGGTTTCGATGAGCAGTTCTTC
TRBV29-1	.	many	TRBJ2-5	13	CSVEGGRDGTQYF	TGCAGCGTTGAAGGGGGGCGCGACGGGACCCAGTACTTC
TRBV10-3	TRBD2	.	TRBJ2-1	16	CAISESGGGQDNEQFF	TGTGCCATCAGTGAGTCCGGGGGGGGCCAAGACAATGAGCAGTTCTTC
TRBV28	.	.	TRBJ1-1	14	CASSLRFRGTEAFF	TGTGCCAGCAGTTTACGTTTCAGGGGCACTGAAGCTTTCTTT
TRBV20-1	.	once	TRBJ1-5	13	CSARRQDRQPQHF	TGCAGTGCTAGAAGACAGGACCGTCAGCCCCAGCATTTT
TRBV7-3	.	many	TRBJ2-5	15	CASSPNGGGSETQYF	TGTGCCAGCAGCCCCAACGGGGGTGGATCTGAGACCCAGTACTTC
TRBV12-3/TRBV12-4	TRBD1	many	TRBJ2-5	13	CASRTGDPETQYF	TGTGCCAGCAGGACAGGGGATCCAGAGACCCAGTACTTC
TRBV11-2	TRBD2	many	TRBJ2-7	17	CASSPGSGGALSYEQYF	TGTGCCAGCAGCCCAGGTAGCGGGGGGGCCCTCTCCTACGAGCAGTACTTC
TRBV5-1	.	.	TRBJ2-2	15	CASSPGQSSTGELFF	TGCGCCAGCAGCCCCGGGCAGTCGAGCACCGGGGAGCTGTTTTTT
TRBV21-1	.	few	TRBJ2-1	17	CASSPSFRGPFCNEQFF	TGTGCCAGCAGCCCATCGTTCAGGGGGCCCTTTTGTAATGAGCAGTTCTTC
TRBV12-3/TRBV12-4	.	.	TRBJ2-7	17	CASSLYYETETTYEQYF	TGTGCCAGCAGTTTATATTACGAGACGGAGACCACCTACGAGCAGTACTTC
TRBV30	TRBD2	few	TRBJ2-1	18	CAWSAEGLAVSSYNEQFF	TGTGCCTGGAGTGCCGAAGGACTAGCGGTAAGCTCCTACAATGAGCAGTTCTTC
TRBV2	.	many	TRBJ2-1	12	CASSEGYNEQFF	TGTGCCAGCAGTGAGGGTTACAATGAGCAGTTCTTC
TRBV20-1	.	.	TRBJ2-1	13	CSARVQRYNEQFF	TGCAGTGCTAGAGTCCAGCGGTACAATGAGCAGTTCTTC
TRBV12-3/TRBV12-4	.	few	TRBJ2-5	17	CASSRSTGITKGETQYF	TGTGCCAGCAGTCGATCCACCGGGATAACCAAAGGAGAGACCCAGTACTTC
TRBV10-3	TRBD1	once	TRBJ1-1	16	CAISEWGTGGGTKAFF	TGTGCCATCAGTGAGTGGGGGACAGGGGGTGGAACTAAAGCTTTCTTT
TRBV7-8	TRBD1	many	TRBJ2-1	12	CASSTDREVQFF	TGTGCCAGCAGCACCGACAGGGAAGTGCAGTTCTTC
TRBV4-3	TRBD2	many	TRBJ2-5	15	CASSSGTSYWETQYF	TGCGCCAGCAGTTCCGGGACTAGTTATTGGGAGACCCAGTACTTC
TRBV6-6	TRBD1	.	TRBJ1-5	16	CASSSTGGSGNQPQHF	TGTGCCAGCAGTTCGACAGGGGGCTCGGGCAATCAGCCCCAGCATTTT
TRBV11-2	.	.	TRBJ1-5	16	CASSLDRGSSNQPQHF	TGTGCCAGCAGCTTAGATAGGGGCTCGAGCAATCAGCCCCAGCATTTT
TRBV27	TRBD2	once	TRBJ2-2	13	CASSYTSAGELFF	TGTGCCAGCAGTTACACTAGCGCCGGGGAGCTGTTTTTT
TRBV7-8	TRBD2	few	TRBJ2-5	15	CASSLVLAGVETQYF	TGTGCCAGCAGCTTAGTTCTAGCGGGGGTAGAGACCCAGTACTTC
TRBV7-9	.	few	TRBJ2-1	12	CASSSTGGLQFF	TGTGCCAGCAGTTCCACTGGCGGGCTGCAGTTCTTC
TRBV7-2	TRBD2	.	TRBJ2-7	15	CASRGSGLLYNEQYF	TGTGCCAGCAGGGGTAGCGGGCTCCTTTACAATGAGCAGTACTTC
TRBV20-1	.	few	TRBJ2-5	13	CSAKEGRRETQYF	TGCAGTGCCAAAGAAGGGAGGAGAGAGACCCAGTACTTC
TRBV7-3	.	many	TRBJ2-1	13	CASSLEVANEQFF	TGTGCCAGCAGCTTAGAAGTAGCGAATGAGCAGTTCTTC
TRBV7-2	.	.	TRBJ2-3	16	CTSSFGFTIRTDTQYF	TGTACCAGCAGCTTCGGGTTTACAATTCGCACAGATACGCAGTATTTT
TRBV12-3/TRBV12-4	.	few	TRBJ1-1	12	CATHKLGSEAFF	TGTGCCACCCACAAACTGGGGTCTGAAGCTTTCTTT
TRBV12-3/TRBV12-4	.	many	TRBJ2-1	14	CASNRGGSYNEQFF	TGTGCCAGCAATCGGGGCGGCTCCTACAATGAGCAGTTCTTC
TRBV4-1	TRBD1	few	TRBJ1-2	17	CASSRGTGGDSSYGYTF	TGCGCCAGCAGCCGCGGGACAGGGGGCGATTCTTCATATGGCTACACCTTC
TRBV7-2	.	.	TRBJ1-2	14	CASSSRGAGYGYTF	TGTGCCAGCAGCTCCCGAGGGGCAGGATATGGCTACACCTTC
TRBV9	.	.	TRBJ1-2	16	CASSVDSGIINYGYTF	TGTGCCAGCAGCGTAGATTCGGGGATAATTAACTATGGCTACACCTTC
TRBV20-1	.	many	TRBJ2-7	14	CSARDRQRGNEQYF	TGCAGTGCTAGAGATAGGCAGCGTGGCAACGAGCAGTACTTC
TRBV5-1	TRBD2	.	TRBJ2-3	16	CASSWGTSGGTDTQYF	TGCGCCAGCAGCTGGGGGACTAGCGGGGGCACAGATACGCAGTATTTT
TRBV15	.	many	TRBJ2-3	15	CATSSSLGDTDTQYF	TGTGCCACCAGCAGCAGCCTGGGGGACACAGATACGCAGTATTTT
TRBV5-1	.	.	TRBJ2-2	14	CASTLDQNTGELFF	TGCGCCAGCACCCTGGACCAAAACACCGGGGAGCTGTTTTTT
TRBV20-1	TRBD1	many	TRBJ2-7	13	CSASSGQTYEQYF	TGCAGTGCTAGTTCGGGACAGACCTACGAGCAGTACTTC
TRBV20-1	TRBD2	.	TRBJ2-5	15	CSAYPGLLAGETQYF	TGCAGTGCCTATCCGGGACTCTTAGCGGGGGAGACCCAGTACTTC
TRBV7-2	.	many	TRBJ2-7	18	CASSFSLGGRTGASEQYF	TGTGCCAGCAGCTTTTCCCTCGGCGGGAGGACAGGGGCGAGCGAGCAGTACTTC
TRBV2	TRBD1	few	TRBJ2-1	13	CASGGTGHNEQFF	TGTGCCAGCGGGGGGACAGGTCACAATGAGCAGTTCTTC
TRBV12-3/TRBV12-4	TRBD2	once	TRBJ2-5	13	CASMFRGGETQYF	TGTGCCAGCATGTTCCGGGGAGGGGAGACCCAGTACTTC
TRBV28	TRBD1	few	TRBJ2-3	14	CASNHRQGPDTQYF	TGTGCCAGCAACCATAGACAGGGCCCAGATACGCAGTATTTT
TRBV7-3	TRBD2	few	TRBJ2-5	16	CASSLGLAGGWETQYF	TGTGCCAGCAGCCTCGGACTAGCGGGGGGTTGGGAGACCCAGTACTTC
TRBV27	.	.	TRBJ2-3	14	CASRVGTNTDTQYF	TGTGCCAGCAGGGTAGGGACAAACACAGATACGCAGTATTTT
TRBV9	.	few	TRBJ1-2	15	CASSEGSSPYYGYTF	TGTGCCAGCAGCGAGGGGTCTAGTCCCTACTATGGCTACACCTTC
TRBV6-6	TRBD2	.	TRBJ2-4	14	CASTRTSLGNEQYF	TGTGCCAGCACTCGGACTAGCCTAGGCAATGAGCAGTACTTC
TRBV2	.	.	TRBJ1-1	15	CASSAVGTPGTEAFF	TGTGCCAGCAGCGCGGTGGGGACACCGGGCACTGAAGCTTTCTTT
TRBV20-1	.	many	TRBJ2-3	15	CSARDTETSTDTQYF	TGCAGTGCTAGAGATACCGAGACTAGCACAGATACGCAGTATTTT
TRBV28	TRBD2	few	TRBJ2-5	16	CASSGYTSGAFETQYF	TGTGCCAGCAGTGGATATACTAGCGGGGCATTCGAGACCCAGTACTTC
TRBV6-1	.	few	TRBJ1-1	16	CASSGGIGTMNTEAFF	TGTGCCAGCAGTGGCGGGATCGGGACTATGAACACTGAAGCTTTCTTT
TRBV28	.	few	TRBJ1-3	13	CASSFQVGGTIYF	TGTGCCAGCAGTTTTCAGGTTGGGGGCACCATATATTTT